What follows describes a single T cell receptor (beta chain). Antigen: not known. Measured with immunoSEQ multiplex PCR; TCRdb has only the in-frame clones, and not every one. Of roughly 56,000 clones listed, approximately 90% were seen once; the top ten hold about 2.9%. These data belong to a study of graft-versus-host responses after intestinal transplantation. Study context: Transplant recipients had multivisceral, liver-intestinal, or isolated intestinal grafts. Every transplant recipient was induced with anti-thymocyte globulin, then maintained on tacrolimus and steroids for two to three years.

In germline, CDR1 is SEHNR, CDR2 FQNEAQ (reference sequence). The CDR3 runs 16 residues. Trimming took 4 bases from V and 0 from J, leaving 15 bases between them. Study-level findings and limits: GvH clones detected in recipient marrow included some appearing first in ileum or blood.

The sample consisted of PBMCs, taken around 120 days after intestinal transplantation. The chain joins TRBV7-9 to TRBJ2-5; TRBD1 might be the D (6 bases). The TCR comes from a human patient who received an intestinal transplant, so some T cells may come from the graft donor. Written as DNA, the CDR3 is TGTGCCAGCAGCTCCGGGACAACAACGTACCAAGAGACCCAGTACTTC. This translates into CASSSGTTTYQETQYF.